Listed below are T cell receptor beta chains from one sample, sequenced in a study of T-cell memory formation after mild COVID-19. Each CDR3 protein is one row after TCRdb ran MiXCR on the 5' RACE reads. The sample has about 190,000 distinct CDR3 sequences, around 16% seen once. Specimen: PBMCs or a T cell subset sorted from them (not recorded which). The receptors here all came from an adult woman who had mild COVID-19 (a few samples of this study predate the infection). Cell type and time point are not known. Both conserved end residues are part of each CDR3. The D gene is left open where the match is weak. Clone size is shown for a subset of rows, as once, few, many or a class of expanded clone.

clone_size d_call j_call v_call cdr3_nt cdr3_aa
. . TRBJ1-4 TRBV7-9 TGTGCCAGCAGCTTCCGACCCCCGGAAGAGGAAAAACTGTTTTTT CASSFRPPEEEKLFF
. TRBD2 TRBJ2-7 TRBV29-1 TGCAGCGTTGCGCGACTAGCGGAGAGCTACGAGCAGTACTTC CSVARLAESYEQYF
. TRBD2 TRBJ2-5 TRBV19 TGTGCCAGTAGTCCTCGACTAGCGGGAGTAGAGACCCAGTACTTC CASSPRLAGVETQYF
. . TRBJ2-5 TRBV12-3/TRBV12-4 TGTGCCAGCGGGAAGGAGGAGACCCAGTACTTC CASGKEETQYF
. TRBD2 TRBJ2-3 TRBV12-3/TRBV12-4 TGTGCCAGCAGTTTAGCAGGACTAGCGTCAGGAGATACGCAGTATTTT CASSLAGLASGDTQYF
. . TRBJ1-2 TRBV12-3/TRBV12-4 TGTGCCAGCTACGCCGGGACGGACAACTATGGCTACACCTTC CASYAGTDNYGYTF
many . TRBJ2-2 TRBV5-6 TGTGCCAGCAGCTTGGCGCTAGCGACCGGGGAGCTGTTTTTT CASSLALATGELFF
few . TRBJ2-2 TRBV5-1 TGCGCCAGCAGCTTGTTCAGGGGGGACACCGGGGAGCTGTTTTTT CASSLFRGDTGELFF
. . TRBJ2-7 TRBV12-3/TRBV12-4 TGTGCCAGCAGTTTAGGGCTCGACGGTGGGTACGAGCAGTACTTC CASSLGLDGGYEQYF
once . TRBJ2-3 TRBV11-3 TGTGCCAGCAGCTTAAACCCTCTTGCCGAGGGCACAGATACGCAGTATTTT CASSLNPLAEGTDTQYF
many TRBD2 TRBJ2-7 TRBV5-6 TGTGCCAGCAGCTTGGTGATCGGGACTAGGCAAATCTCCTACGAGCAGTACTTC CASSLVIGTRQISYEQYF
. . TRBJ1-1 TRBV20-1 TGCAGTGCTGGTAAAGGGAACACTGAAGCTTTCTTT CSAGKGNTEAFF
few . TRBJ2-6 TRBV18 TGTGCCAGCTCACCACCGAGGGTATTTGGGGCCAACGTCCTGACTTTC CASSPPRVFGANVLTF
few . TRBJ2-1 TRBV5-6 TGTGCCAGCAGCCCGTGGTCAGTCAATGAGCAGTTCTTC CASSPWSVNEQFF
few . TRBJ1-4 TRBV18 TGTGCCAGCTCACCCAGACTGGCCGGGACGGCGAATGAAAAACTGTTTTTT CASSPRLAGTANEKLFF
. . TRBJ2-1 TRBV4-3 TGCGCCAGCAGCCAAGTCTATGCGGGCCCCTACAATGAGCAGTTCTTC CASSQVYAGPYNEQFF
. . TRBJ1-1 TRBV7-9 TGTGCCAGCAGCTTAGAGGGATTGACTGAAGCTTTCTTT CASSLEGLTEAFF
few . TRBJ2-3 TRBV5-5 TGTGCCAGCAGCTTGGTGGGTAACACAGATACGCAGTATTTT CASSLVGNTDTQYF
. TRBD1 TRBJ2-5 TRBV5-5 TGTGCCAGCAGCCAGGCCGGGACAGGGGGCGAGACCCAGTACTTC CASSQAGTGGETQYF
. TRBD2 TRBJ2-1 TRBV9 TGTGCCAGCAGCGTCGCTAGCGGAAATGAGCAGTTCTTC CASSVASGNEQFF
few TRBD1 TRBJ2-5 TRBV20-1 TGCAGTGCTAGAGATCCGGGACAGGGAGGGGAGACCCAGTACTTC CSARDPGQGGETQYF
once . TRBJ1-2 TRBV9 TGTGCCAGCAGCGTAGATGGGCGACAAGGTGGCTACACCTTC CASSVDGRQGGYTF
few TRBD1 TRBJ1-1 TRBV4-1 TGCGCCAGCAGGACTCGACAGGGGAGTAGCACTGAAGCTTTCTTT CASRTRQGSSTEAFF
. . TRBJ1-2 TRBV7-8 TGTGCCAGCAGCTTAGCGAGGGCAGGAACCTATTTGGGCTACACCTTC CASSLARAGTYLGYTF
. TRBD2 TRBJ2-1 TRBV20-1 TGCAGTGCTAGAGACCTGATGACTAGCGGGAACTCCAATGAGCAGTTCTTC CSARDLMTSGNSNEQFF
. . TRBJ2-6 TRBV7-9 TGTGCCAGCAGCCCCTCGTATTCTGGGGCCAACGTCCTGACTTTC CASSPSYSGANVLTF